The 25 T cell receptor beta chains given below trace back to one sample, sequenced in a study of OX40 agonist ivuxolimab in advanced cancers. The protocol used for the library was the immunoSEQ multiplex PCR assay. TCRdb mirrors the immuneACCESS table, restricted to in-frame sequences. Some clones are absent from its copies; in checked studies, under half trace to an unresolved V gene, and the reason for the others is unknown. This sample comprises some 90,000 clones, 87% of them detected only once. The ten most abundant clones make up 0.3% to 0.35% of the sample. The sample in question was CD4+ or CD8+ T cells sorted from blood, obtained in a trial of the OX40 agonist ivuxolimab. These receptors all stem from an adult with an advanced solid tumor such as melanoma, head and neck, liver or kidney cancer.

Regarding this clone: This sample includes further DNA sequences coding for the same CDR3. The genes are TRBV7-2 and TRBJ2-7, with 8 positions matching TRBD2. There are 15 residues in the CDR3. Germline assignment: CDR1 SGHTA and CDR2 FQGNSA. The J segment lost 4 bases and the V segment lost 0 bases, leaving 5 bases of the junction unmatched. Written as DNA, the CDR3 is TGTGCCAGCAGCTTAGCGGGCGGGGGGAGGTACGAGCAGTACTTC. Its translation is CASSLAGGGRYEQYF.

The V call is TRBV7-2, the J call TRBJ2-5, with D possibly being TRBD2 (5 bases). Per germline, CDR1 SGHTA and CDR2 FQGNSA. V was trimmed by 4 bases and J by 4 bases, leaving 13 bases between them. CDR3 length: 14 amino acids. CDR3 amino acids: CASSSPRGSETQYF. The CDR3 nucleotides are TGTGCCAGCAGCTCCCCCCGGGGATCAGAGACCCAGTACTTC.

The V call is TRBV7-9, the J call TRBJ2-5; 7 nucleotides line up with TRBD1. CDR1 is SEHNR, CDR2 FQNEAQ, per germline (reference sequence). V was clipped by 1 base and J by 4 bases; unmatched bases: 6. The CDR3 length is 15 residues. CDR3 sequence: CASSLGTGLRETQYF. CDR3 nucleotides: TGTGCCAGCAGCTTAGGGACAGGTCTTAGAGAGACCCAGTACTTC.

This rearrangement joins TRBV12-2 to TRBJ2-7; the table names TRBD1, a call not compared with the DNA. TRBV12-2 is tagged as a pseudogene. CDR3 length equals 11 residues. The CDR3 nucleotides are TGTGCAAGTCGCTTAAGGGGGGAGCAGTACTTC. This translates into CASRLRGEQYF.

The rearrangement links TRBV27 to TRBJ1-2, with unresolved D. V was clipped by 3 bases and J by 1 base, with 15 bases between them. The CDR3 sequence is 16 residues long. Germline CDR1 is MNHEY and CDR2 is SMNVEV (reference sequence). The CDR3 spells CASSLSVLRGNYGYTF. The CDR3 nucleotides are TGTGCCAGCAGTTTGAGTGTCCTCCGGGGTAACTATGGCTACACCTTC.

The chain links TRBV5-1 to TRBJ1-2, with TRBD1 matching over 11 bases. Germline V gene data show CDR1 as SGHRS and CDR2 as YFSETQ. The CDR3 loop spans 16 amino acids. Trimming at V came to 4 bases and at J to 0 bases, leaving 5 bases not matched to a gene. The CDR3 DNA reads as TGCGCCAGCAGCCCCGGACAGGGGGCCTCTAACTATGGCTACACCTTC. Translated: CASSPGQGASNYGYTF. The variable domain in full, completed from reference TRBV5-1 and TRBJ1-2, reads KAGVTQTPRYLIKTRGQQVTLSCSPISGHRSVSWYQQTPGQGLQFLFEYFSETQRNKGNFPGRFSGRQFSNSRSEMNVSTLELGDSALYLCASSPGQGASNYGYTFGSGTRLTVV.

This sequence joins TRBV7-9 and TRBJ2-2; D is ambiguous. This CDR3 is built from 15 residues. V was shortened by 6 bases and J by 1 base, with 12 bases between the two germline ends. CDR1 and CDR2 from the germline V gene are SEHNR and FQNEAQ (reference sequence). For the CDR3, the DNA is TGTGCCAGCAGTCCCCCGGCCCTGAACACCGGGGAGCTGTTTTTT. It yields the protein CASSPPALNTGELFF.

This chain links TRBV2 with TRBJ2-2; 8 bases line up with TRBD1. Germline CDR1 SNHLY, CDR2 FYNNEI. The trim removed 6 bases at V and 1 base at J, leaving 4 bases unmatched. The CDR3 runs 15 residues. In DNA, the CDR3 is TGTGCCAGCAGAGGACAGGGAGTGAACACCGGGGAGCTGTTTTTT. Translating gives CASRGQGVNTGELFF. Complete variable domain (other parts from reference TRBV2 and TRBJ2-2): EPEVTQTPSHQVTQMGQEVILRCVPISNHLYFYWYRQILGQKVEFLVSFYNNEISEKSEIFDDQFSVERPDGSNFTLKIRSTKLEDSAMYFCASRGQGVNTGELFFGEGSRLTVL.

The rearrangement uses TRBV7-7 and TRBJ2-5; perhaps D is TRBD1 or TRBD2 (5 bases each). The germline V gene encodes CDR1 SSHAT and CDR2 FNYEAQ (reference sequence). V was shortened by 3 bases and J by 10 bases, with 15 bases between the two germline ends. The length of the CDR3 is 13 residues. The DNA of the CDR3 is TGTGCCAGCAGCTTCCAGGGTCCCGAGGGCCAGTACTTC. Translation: CASSFQGPEGQYF.

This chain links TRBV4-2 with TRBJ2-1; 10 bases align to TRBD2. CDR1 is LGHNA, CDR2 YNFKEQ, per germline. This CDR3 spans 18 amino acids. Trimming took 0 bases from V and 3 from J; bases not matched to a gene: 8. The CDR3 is CASSQEGPSGGGYNEQFF. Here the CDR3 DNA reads TGTGCCAGCAGCCAAGAGGGCCCAAGCGGGGGGGGCTACAATGAGCAGTTCTTC.

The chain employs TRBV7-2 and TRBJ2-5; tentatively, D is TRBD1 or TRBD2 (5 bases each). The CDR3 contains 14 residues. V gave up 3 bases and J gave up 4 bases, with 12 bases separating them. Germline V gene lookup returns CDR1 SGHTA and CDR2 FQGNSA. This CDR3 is CASSFQGRRETQYF. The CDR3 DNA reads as TGTGCCAGCAGCTTTCAGGGACGAAGAGAGACCCAGTACTTC.

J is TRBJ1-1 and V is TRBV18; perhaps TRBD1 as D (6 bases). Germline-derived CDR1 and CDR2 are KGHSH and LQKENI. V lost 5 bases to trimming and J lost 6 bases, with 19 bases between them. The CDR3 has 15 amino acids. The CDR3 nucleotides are TGTGCCAGCTCATGGGCGCGGGGGAAGGGGGCTGAAGCTTTCTTT. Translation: CASSWARGKGAEAFF.

The CDR3 DNA is TGTGCCAGCTCACTCCGCAAGGACGCCCTAGAGACCCAGTACTTC. Its translation is CASSLRKDALETQYF. This chain joins TRBV18 and TRBJ2-5; unclear D gene. CDR1 is KGHSH, CDR2 LQKENI, per germline. The germline V and J ends were trimmed by 4 bases and 4 bases, with 16 bases remaining between them. There are 15 residues in the CDR3.

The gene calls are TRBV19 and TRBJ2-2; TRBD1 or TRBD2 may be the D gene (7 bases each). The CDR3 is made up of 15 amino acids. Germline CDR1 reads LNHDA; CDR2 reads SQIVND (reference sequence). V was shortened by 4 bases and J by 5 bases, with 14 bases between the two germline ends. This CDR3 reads CASSREGQTTGELFF. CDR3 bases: TGTGCCAGTAGTAGGGAGGGACAGACGACCGGGGAGCTGTTTTTT. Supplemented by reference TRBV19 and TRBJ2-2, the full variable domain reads DGGITQSPKYLFRKEGQNVTLSCEQNLNHDAMYWYRQDPGQGLRLIYYSQIVNDFQKGDIAEGYSVSREKKESFPLTVTSAQKNPTAFYLCASSREGQTTGELFFGEGSRLTVL.

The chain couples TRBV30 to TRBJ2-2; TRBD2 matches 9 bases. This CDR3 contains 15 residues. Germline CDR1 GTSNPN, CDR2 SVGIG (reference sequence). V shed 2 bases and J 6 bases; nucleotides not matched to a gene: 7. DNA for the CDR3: TGTGCCTGGAGTACCGGGGGGACTAGCCCCGGGGAGCTGTTTTTT. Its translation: CAWSTGGTSPGELFF.

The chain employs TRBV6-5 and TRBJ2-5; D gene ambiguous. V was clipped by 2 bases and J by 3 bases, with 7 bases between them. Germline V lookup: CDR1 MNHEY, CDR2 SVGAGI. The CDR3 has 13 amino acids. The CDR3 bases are TGTGCCAGCAGTTACCGGCCCGAAGAGACCCAGTACTTC. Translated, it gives CASSYRPEETQYF.

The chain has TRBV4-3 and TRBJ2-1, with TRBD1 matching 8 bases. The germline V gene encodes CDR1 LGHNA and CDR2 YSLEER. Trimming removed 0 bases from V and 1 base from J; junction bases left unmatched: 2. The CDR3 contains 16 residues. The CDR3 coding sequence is TGCGCCAGCAGCCAAGATACAGGGGGTTCCTACAATGAGCAGTTCTTC. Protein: CASSQDTGGSYNEQFF.

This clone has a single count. DNA of the CDR3: TGTGCCAGCAGCATAGGGACGGGAACCACCGGGGAGCTGTTTTTT. Translating it yields CASSIGTGTTGELFF. This rearrangement joins TRBV7-3 to TRBJ2-2; either TRBD1 or TRBD2 may fit D (5 bases each). V lost 5 bases to trimming and J lost 4 bases, with 14 bases between them. The CDR3 is 15 residues long. Germline CDR1 reads SGHTA; CDR2 reads FQGTGA.

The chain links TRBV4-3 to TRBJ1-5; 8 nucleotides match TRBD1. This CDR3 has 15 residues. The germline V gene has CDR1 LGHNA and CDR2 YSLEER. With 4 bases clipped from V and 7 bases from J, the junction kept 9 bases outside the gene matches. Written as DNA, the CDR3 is TGCGCCAGCAGCCCTAGGACAGGGTCTGGGCAGCCCCAGCATTTT. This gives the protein CASSPRTGSGQPQHF.

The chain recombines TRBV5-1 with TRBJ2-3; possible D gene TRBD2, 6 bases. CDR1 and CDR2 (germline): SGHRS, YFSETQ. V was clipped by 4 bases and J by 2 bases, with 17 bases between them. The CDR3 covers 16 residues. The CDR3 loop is CASSHKGGKATDTQYF. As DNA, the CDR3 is TGCGCCAGCAGCCACAAAGGAGGGAAGGCCACAGATACGCAGTATTTT.

The CDR3 nucleotides are TGTGCCAGCAGCCCTAAAGCCCCGACAGGGTTTGGACTAGCGGGGGGCCAAGAGACCCAGTACTTC. Translated: CASSPKAPTGFGLAGGQETQYF. The V gene is TRBV7-6, the J gene TRBJ2-5; the match to TRBD2 covers 14 bases. The length of the CDR3 is 22 residues. Germline V gene data show CDR1 as SGHVS and CDR2 as FNYEAQ. The V and J ends lost 5 bases and 1 base, in that order; junction bases with no gene match: 21.

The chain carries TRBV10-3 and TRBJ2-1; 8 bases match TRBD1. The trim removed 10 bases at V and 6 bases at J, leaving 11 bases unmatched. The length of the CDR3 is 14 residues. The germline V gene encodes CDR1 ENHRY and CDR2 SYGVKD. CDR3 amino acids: CATAGQEDFNEQFF. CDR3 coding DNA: TGTGCCACCGCGGGACAGGAGGATTTCAATGAGCAGTTCTTC.

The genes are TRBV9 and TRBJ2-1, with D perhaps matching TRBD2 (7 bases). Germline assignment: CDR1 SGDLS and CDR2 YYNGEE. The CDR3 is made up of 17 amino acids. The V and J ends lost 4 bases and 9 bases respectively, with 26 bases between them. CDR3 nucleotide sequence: TGTGCCAGCAGCCCGGGAGGAAGGGGGGGCCATTACGGTGAGCAGTTCTTC. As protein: CASSPGGRGGHYGEQFF.

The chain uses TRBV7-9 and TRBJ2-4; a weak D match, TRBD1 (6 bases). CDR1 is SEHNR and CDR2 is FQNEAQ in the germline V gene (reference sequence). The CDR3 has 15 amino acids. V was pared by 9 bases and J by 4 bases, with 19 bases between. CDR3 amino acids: CASQRQAEQKNIQYF. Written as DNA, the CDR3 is TGTGCCAGTCAAAGACAGGCGGAACAAAAAAACATTCAGTACTTC.

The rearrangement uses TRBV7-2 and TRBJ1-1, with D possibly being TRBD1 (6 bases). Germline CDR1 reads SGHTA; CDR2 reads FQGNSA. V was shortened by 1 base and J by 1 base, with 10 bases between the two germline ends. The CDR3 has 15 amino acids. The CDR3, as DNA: TGTGCCAGCAGCTTAGGGGGGGCCGCGAACACTGAAGCTTTCTTT. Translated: CASSLGGAANTEAFF.